This entry is about one TCR beta chain. Its antigen is still unknown. Trimming cost V 6 bases and J 0 bases, with 11 bases left between them. The CDR3 length is 14 residues. Germline values: CDR1 ENHRY, CDR2 SYGVKD. The record originates from a study of blood T cells in healthy people across ages. Study conclusions and caveats: Changes seen in expanded clonotypes were possibly confounded by donor CMV status left unknown.

Isolated per sample were at least 6 million PBMCs. For the second PCR, which ran for roughly 6 to 12 cycles, a sample-barcoded 5' primer and a J-beta primer mix were used. TCRdb reprocessed the 5' RACE reads with MiXCR, giving one entry per CDR3 protein. The sample lists 450,000 to 650,000 distinct CDR3 sequences, 24% occurring once. A further study also used this sample, focusing on T cells of mothers and their children. That source reports: Donation involved three healthy Caucasian mothers and the six children that they had. Mothers gave over 9.5 million TCR beta CDR3 reads each, and children several million each.

The clonotype was recovered from a boy aged 5-17 years in good health. The chain recombines TRBV10-3 with TRBJ1-1; D gene uncertain. Sequencing used blood. The CDR3 DNA follows: TGTGCCATCAGGGGCCAGCGTTTGAACACTGAAGCTTTCTTT. Translated: CAIRGQRLNTEAFF.